A single sample gave rise to the 20 T cell receptor beta chains below, sequenced in a study of T cells in women clearing cervical HPV infection. Only in-frame clones appear in the TCRdb table, and some are missing; sequencing was by immunoSEQ multiplex PCR. The listing contains around 19,000 clones. The sequencing input was blood buffy coat. Receptors were obtained from a woman aged 18-70 years with a cervical HPV16 infection that either progressed to CIN3+ or cleared (not recorded which).

Remarks on this clone: The sequenced fragment ends 3 residues before the CDR3 boundary, so the rest is inferred from the germline J gene. V gene TRBV7-8 combines with J gene TRBJ2-3; 9 bases match TRBD1. Germline loops: CDR1 SGHVS, CDR2 FQNEAQ. The CDR3 has 18 amino acids. The CDR3 loop is CASSSTTPTAGQGQPQYF. The sequenced part of the CDR3 DNA is TGTGCCAGCAGCAGCACTACCCCGACCGCGGGACAGGGACAGCCG.

As for this clone: One end of the junction fails to match germline, which may point to a read error. The read ends 3 residues shy of where the CDR3 ends; the end is completed using the germline J gene. Other DNA variants within this sample encode the same CDR3. The chain combines TRBV7-8 with TRBJ1-3, with TRBD1 as a possible D gene (5 bases). CDR3 length: 15 residues. Germline assignment: CDR1 SGHVS and CDR2 FQNEAQ. The covered CDR3 bases are TGTGCCAGCAGCTTAGAGGACGGGACTGGAAACACA. Protein: CASSLEDGTGNT. The whole CDR3 protein reads CASSLEDGTGNTIYF.

As for this clone: The read comes to an end 3 residues before the CDR3 does, leaving the germline J gene to fill in the end. This sequence joins TRBV7-6 and TRBJ2-7; weak D call: TRBD2 (7 bases). V was pared by 2 bases and J by 6 bases, with 14 bases between. There are 14 residues in the CDR3. From germline, CDR1 is SGHVS and CDR2 FNYEAQ. The CDR3 sequence: CASSLLGGPSEQYF. The covered CDR3 bases are TGTGCCAGCAGCTTATTGGGGGGGCCCTCCGAG.

A note on this clone: Read data end 3 residues before the CDR3 end; the end is taken from the germline J gene. This rearrangement joins TRBV7-6 to TRBJ1-1, with D hard to call. V lost 1 base, J lost 7 bases, and 7 bases lay in between. Germline V CDR1 and CDR2: SGHVS, FNYEAQ. This CDR3 has 12 amino acids. The CDR3 bases that were read are TGTGCCAGCAGCTTAGGAGGGTTTGAA. It yields the protein CASSLGGFE. The entire CDR3 reads CASSLGGFEAFF.

Comment on this clone: The CDR3 goes on 3 residues after the read ends, and that part is filled in from the germline J gene. V gene TRBV7-2 combines with J gene TRBJ1-2; D gene unclear. Germline V CDR1 and CDR2: SGHTA, FQGNSA. This CDR3 contains 14 residues. The sequenced part of the CDR3 DNA is TGTGCCAGCAGCCCTCTAGCGGCCTTGTACGAC. Its protein is CASSPLAALYD. The whole CDR3 reads CASSPLAALYDYTF.

As for this clone: The read comes to an end 3 residues before the CDR3 does, leaving the germline J gene to fill in the end. The chain uses TRBV7-3 and TRBJ1-4, with D tentatively TRBD1 (5 bases). Looked up from germline, CDR1 is SGHTA and CDR2 is FQGTGA. This CDR3 has 14 amino acids. The CDR3: CASSSSRDNSPLFF. Incomplete CDR3 DNA: TGTGCCAGCAGCTCGTCCAGGGATAATTCACCA.

Comment on this clone: The CDR3 goes on 3 residues after the read ends, and that part is filled in from the germline J gene. The rearrangement joins TRBV7-9 to TRBJ2-4, with D uncertain. This CDR3 is 14 amino acids long. The germline V gene has CDR1 SEHNR and CDR2 FQNEAQ (reference sequence). This CDR3 reads CASSSVPLNYGQYF. Partial CDR3 DNA: TGTGCCAGCAGCTCCGTCCCCCTTAACTATGGT.

To note about this clone: The read finishes 3 residues shy of the CDR3 end, and the germline J gene is used to complete it. This chain uses TRBV18 with TRBJ1-2; a weak D match, TRBD1 (5 bases). Germline lookup yields CDR1 KGHSH and CDR2 LQKENI. The CDR3 spans 15 residues. The CDR3 DNA, read in part, is TGTGCCAGCTCACCAACGGACGGAGGGGTGGGCATC. Encoded protein: CASSPTDGGVGI. In full, the CDR3 reads CASSPTDGGVGIYTF.

About this clone itself: From the germline J gene comes the end of the CDR3, since the read stops 3 residues before it. The chain uses TRBV6-1 and TRBJ2-5; 7 bases fit TRBD2. V was pared by 1 base and J by 0 bases, with 5 bases of the junction left unmatched. The CDR3 covers 16 residues. Germline CDR1 reads MNHNS; CDR2 reads SASEGT. The chain's CDR3 is CASSEEASGYQETQYF. CDR3 bases read: TGTGCCAGCAGTGAAGAAGCTAGCGGATACCAAGAGACC.

As for this clone: The read terminates 3 residues ahead of where the CDR3 ends, so the germline J gene completes it. The chain is built from TRBV30 and TRBJ2-4; D is perhaps TRBD1 (5 bases). Germline CDR1 GTSNPN, CDR2 SVGIG (reference sequence). This CDR3 contains 13 residues. The CDR3 here is CAWSPQGFYGQYF. The CDR3 DNA, read in part, is TGTGCCTGGAGCCCCCAGGGTTTCTATGGT.

As regards this clone: Read coverage stops 3 residues before the CDR3 terminus; the germline J gene supplies the remainder. The gene calls are TRBV2 and TRBJ2-2; 7 bases align to TRBD1. CDR1 SNHLY and CDR2 FYNNEI come from the germline V gene. There are 14 residues in the CDR3. V gave up 5 bases and J gave up 5 bases; unmatched junction bases: 5. CDR3 loop: CASSTGQLTGELFF. Partial CDR3 DNA: TGTGCCAGCAGTACGGGACAGCTAACCGGGGAG.

To note about this clone: The CDR3 end is not reached by the read, which stops 3 residues before it; the germline J gene fills it in. The chain is built from TRBV2 and TRBJ1-5, with 7 bases identical to TRBD1. With V trimmed by 6 bases and J by 2 bases, 7 bases remained unmatched. Germline CDR1 SNHLY, CDR2 FYNNEI. CDR3 size: 15 residues. The part of the CDR3 DNA that was read is TGTGCCAGCAGATATACAGGGGTCGGCAATCAGCCC. Its protein product is CASRYTGVGNQP. The complete CDR3 sequence is CASRYTGVGNQPQHF.

A word on this clone: The sequenced fragment ends 3 residues before the CDR3 boundary, so the rest is inferred from the germline J gene. The chain is built from TRBV29-1 and TRBJ2-7, with 9 bases aligning to TRBD1. Germline V lookup: CDR1 SQVTM, CDR2 ANQGSEA. CDR3 length: 14 residues. The junction had 12 bases not matched to a gene; V was cut back by 7 bases and J by 5 bases. CDR3 DNA (partial): TGCAGCGGCCCCCGGGACAGGGCATATGACGAG. This gives the protein CSGPRDRAYDE. The whole CDR3 sequence is CSGPRDRAYDEQYF.

Comment on this clone: With the read ending 3 residues before the CDR3 end, the germline J gene is used to fill in that end. V and J are TRBV19 and TRBJ2-1; D perhaps matches TRBD2 (6 bases). This CDR3 is 13 amino acids long. Trimming stripped 3 bases from V and 8 bases from J, with 11 bases between. Germline lookup yields CDR1 LNHDA and CDR2 SQIVND (reference sequence). CDR3 bases read: TGTGCCAGTAGTATCGGGGGTGGCCATGAG. It is translated as CASSIGGGHE. The entire CDR3 protein reads CASSIGGGHEQFF.

On this clone itself: Read coverage stops 3 residues before the CDR3 terminus; the germline J gene supplies the remainder. The chain employs TRBV6-4 and TRBJ2-2; a weak D match, TRBD2 (5 bases). The length of the CDR3 is 14 residues. Germline CDR1 is MRHNA and CDR2 is SNTAGT. Trimming shortened V by 0 bases and J by 3 bases, and 5 bases separated the two germline ends. CDR3 protein: CASSDSRDTGELFF. CDR3 DNA, as far as it was read: TGTGCCAGCAGTGACTCGAGGGACACCGGGGAG.

A note on this clone: Read sequence stops 3 residues before the CDR3 end, and the germline J gene provides the missing end. V usage is TRBV30 and J usage is TRBJ2-5; TRBD2 aligns across 8 bases. This CDR3 region has 16 residues. Germline-derived CDR1 and CDR2 are GTSNPN and SVGIG (reference sequence). V shed 3 bases and J 5 bases; nucleotides not matched to a gene: 14. The sequenced part of the CDR3 DNA is TGTGCCTGGAGCCATTCCTCCGGGGGGGCCGAGGAGACC. It encodes CAWSHSSGGAEET. The CDR3, in full, reads CAWSHSSGGAEETQYF.

Notes on this clone: The read falls 3 residues short of the CDR3 end, and the missing part is taken from the germline J gene. The chain joins TRBV18 to TRBJ2-5; 9 bases line up with TRBD2. Germline V gene lookup returns CDR1 KGHSH and CDR2 LQKENI. The CDR3 sequence is 14 residues long. Trimming cost V 3 bases and J 7 bases; bases outside gene matches: 6. The sequenced part of the CDR3 DNA is TGTGCCAGCTCACCTATAGCGGGGGAAGTGACC. Residues: CASSPIAGEVT. The whole CDR3 reads CASSPIAGEVTQYF.

With respect to this clone: The read comes to an end 3 residues before the CDR3 does, leaving the germline J gene to fill in the end. The chain has TRBV13 and TRBJ2-3; weak D call: TRBD2 (6 bases). CDR1 and CDR2 (germline): PRHDT, FYEKMQ (reference sequence). Trimming pared 3 bases from V and 5 bases from J, leaving 12 bases between. CDR3 length equals 14 residues. The CDR3 reads CASSFLLARDTQYF. CDR3 bases read: TGTGCCAGCAGCTTCTTGCTAGCGCGAGATACG.

CDR3 DNA (partial): TGCAGTGCTGAACCTAGCGGGGCCAGCTCCTACGAG. As protein: CSAEPSGASSYE. The full-length CDR3 reads as CSAEPSGASSYEQYF. This chain uses TRBV20-1 with TRBJ2-7, with 9 bases that match TRBD2. The CDR3 end is not reached by the read, which stops 3 residues before it; the germline J gene fills it in. CDR3 length: 15 amino acids. V lost 5 bases to trimming and J lost 0 bases; unmatched junction nucleotides: 8. CDR1 is DFQATT and CDR2 is SNEGSKA in the germline V gene (reference sequence).

Comments on this clone: Read coverage stops 3 residues before the CDR3 terminus; the germline J gene supplies the remainder. The chain uses TRBV30 and TRBJ2-7; D may be TRBD1 (6 bases). Germline CDR1 GTSNPN, CDR2 SVGIG (reference sequence). The CDR3 loop spans 14 amino acids. Trimming took 1 base from V and 3 from J, leaving 13 bases between them. CDR3 DNA, as far as it was read: TGTGCCTGGAGTGGTTCGGACAGTTTCTACGAG. This codes for CAWSGSDSFYE. The entire CDR3 is CAWSGSDSFYEQYF.